These 26 T cell receptor beta chains were sequenced from one sample in a study of cytomegalovirus exposure and HLA in healthy donors (TCRdb year 2017). The library relied on the immunoSEQ multiplex PCR assay. TCRdb obtained this table from immuneACCESS and retained in-frame rearrangements with V and J assigned. These tables miss some clones; where compared with another copy, unresolved V genes account for less than half of the shortfall, and the remainder is unexplained. The sample data list over 150,000 clones, and roughly 91% of these were observed just once. Clones ranked in the top ten supply 9% to 12% of the sample. The sample was PBMCs. The source is a woman aged 18-35 years in good health and CMV-seropositive.

The gene calls are TRBV19 and TRBJ2-7; the D gene is possibly TRBD1 (6 bases). Looked up from germline, CDR1 is LNHDA and CDR2 is SQIVND (reference sequence). This CDR3 is built from 12 residues. Trimming removed 5 bases at V and 3 bases at J, with 8 bases between. The CDR3, as DNA: TGTGCCAGTAGTGGGACACACTACGAGCAGTACTTC. Amino acids: CASSGTHYEQYF.

V gene TRBV5-1 combines with J gene TRBJ2-1; 7 bases map to TRBD2. Germline V CDR1 and CDR2: SGHRS, YFSETQ. This CDR3 is 16 amino acids long. V lost 0 bases to trimming and J lost 7 bases; unmatched junction nucleotides: 10. CDR3 in amino acids: CASSLGGAGKQNEQFF. CDR3 sequence (DNA): TGCGCCAGCAGCTTGGGTGGAGCGGGAAAACAAAATGAGCAGTTCTTC. The full variable domain, rest sourced from reference TRBV5-1 and TRBJ2-1, is KAGVTQTPRYLIKTRGQQVTLSCSPISGHRSVSWYQQTPGQGLQFLFEYFSETQRNKGNFPGRFSGRQFSNSRSEMNVSTLELGDSALYLCASSLGGAGKQNEQFFGPGTRLTVL.

The rearrangement uses TRBV6-5 and TRBJ1-2, with D possibly being TRBD1 (6 bases). The length of the CDR3 is 15 residues. V lost 8 bases and J 7 bases, leaving 23 bases between the germline ends. Germline loops: CDR1 MNHEY, CDR2 SVGAGI. CDR3 sequence: CASGSRGGPESGYTF. DNA of the CDR3: TGTGCCAGCGGGTCGCGGGGGGGGCCGGAGTCTGGCTACACCTTC.

J is TRBJ2-3 and V is TRBV5-1; 10 bases align to TRBD2. The V segment lost 2 bases and the J segment 5 bases; nucleotides outside the gene matches: 8. CDR1 SGHRS and CDR2 YFSETQ come from the germline V gene. The CDR3 has 16 amino acids. For the CDR3, the DNA is TGCGCCAGCAGCTTTTCTAGCGGGAGAAAGGGAGATACGCAGTATTTT. This translates into CASSFSSGRKGDTQYF.

This clone appeared once. V and J are TRBV30 and TRBJ2-2; D is undetermined. The germline V gene has CDR1 GTSNPN and CDR2 SVGIG (reference sequence). The V end lost 4 bases, the J end lost 1 base, and 7 bases lay between the germline ends. The CDR3 is made up of 13 amino acids. CDR3 coding DNA: TGTGCCTGGAAGAACAGGAACACCGGGGAGCTGTTTTTT. This sequence encodes CAWKNRNTGELFF.

This clone showed up just a few times. The chain uses TRBV30 and TRBJ1-1, with D possibly being TRBD1 (5 bases). V shed 3 bases and J shed 0 bases, with 14 bases lying between them. This CDR3 is 15 amino acids long. The V gene's germline CDR1 is GTSNPN and CDR2 SVGIG (reference sequence). The CDR3 coding sequence is TGTGCCTGGAGACAGGACCTTACTATGAACACTGAAGCTTTCTTT. It translates to CAWRQDLTMNTEAFF.

The chain uses TRBV4-1 and TRBJ2-7; 10 bases are shared with TRBD2. Unmatched junction bases numbered 5, after V lost 5 bases and J lost 1 base. Germline values: CDR1 MGHRA, CDR2 YSYEKL. There are 15 residues in the CDR3. CDR3 coding DNA: TGCGCCAGCAGCAAAGGACTAGCGGTATCCTACGAGCAGTACTTC. Protein sequence: CASSKGLAVSYEQYF.

The V call is TRBV10-3, the J call TRBJ2-5; 10 bases are shared with TRBD2. With 4 bases clipped from V and 4 bases from J, the junction kept 6 bases outside the gene matches. This CDR3 contains 15 residues. Germline V gene sequence: CDR1 ENHRY, CDR2 SYGVKD. CDR3: CAISGTLAGVETQYF. The CDR3 DNA is TGTGCCATCAGTGGGACCCTAGCGGGAGTAGAGACCCAGTACTTC.

The chain recombines TRBV11-1 with TRBJ1-1; 8 bases align to TRBD1. The germline gives CDR1 SGHAT, CDR2 FQDESV (reference sequence). CDR3 length equals 14 residues. J lost 4 bases, V lost 5 bases, and 6 bases had no gene match. The CDR3: CASSLGQVITEAFF. CDR3 coding DNA: TGTGCCAGCAGCCTGGGACAGGTCATCACTGAAGCTTTCTTT.

CDR3 loop: CASRFSGGYTF. CDR3 coding DNA: TGTGCCAGCAGGTTCTCCGGGGGCTACACCTTC. V gene TRBV28 combines with J gene TRBJ1-2; D call uncertain. Germline V gene sequence: CDR1 MDHEN, CDR2 SYDVKM. CDR3 length: 11 residues. Trimming stripped 6 bases from V and 8 bases from J, with 10 bases between.

J is TRBJ2-1 and V is TRBV18, with 12 bases that match TRBD1. The germline V gene has CDR1 KGHSH and CDR2 LQKENI. The CDR3 spans 16 residues. Trimming took 3 bases from V and 9 from J; bases not matched to a gene: 9. In DNA form, the CDR3 reads TGTGCCAGCTCACCGCCCCTGGGGACAGGGGGCACTGAGCAGTTCTTC. This codes for CASSPPLGTGGTEQFF.

The CDR3 region has the DNA TGCGCCAGCAGTGGACTAGCGGGAGTTAATGAGCAGTTCTTC. This gives the protein CASSGLAGVNEQFF. The chain combines TRBV10-2 with TRBJ2-1, with 12 bases identical to TRBD2. J lost 7 bases, V lost 4 bases, and 2 bases had no gene match. The CDR3 has 14 amino acids. The germline V gene has CDR1 WSHSY and CDR2 SAAADI.

The chain has TRBV14 and TRBJ1-1, with D unclear. Germline V gene lookup returns CDR1 SGHDN and CDR2 FVKESK. V was clipped by 2 bases and J by 11 bases, with 18 bases between them. CDR3 length: 14 residues. The CDR3 reads CASSQSGGIFMAFF. The CDR3 DNA follows: TGTGCCAGCAGCCAAAGTGGAGGGATTTTTATGGCTTTCTTT. The whole variable domain, filled in from reference TRBV14 and TRBJ1-1, reads EAGVTQFPSHSVIEKGQTVTLRCDPISGHDNLYWYRRVMGKEIKFLLHFVKESKQDESGMPNNRFLAERTGGTYSTLKVQPAELEDSGVYFCASSQSGGIFMAFFGQGTRLTVV.

The chain carries TRBV28 and TRBJ1-2; 9 nucleotides match TRBD1. The CDR3 length is 15 residues. After removal of 4 bases from V and 7 bases from J, the junction contained 10 bases not matched to a gene. Per germline, CDR1 MDHEN and CDR2 SYDVKM. As DNA, the CDR3 is TGTGCCAGCAGTTCTCCCGGGACAGGGTGGAGTGGCTACACCTTC. Amino acid sequence: CASSSPGTGWSGYTF.

This chain connects TRBV6-1 to TRBJ2-3; 9 positions agree with TRBD1. The CDR3 loop spans 15 amino acids. The germline gives CDR1 MNHNS, CDR2 SASEGT. The trim removed 3 bases at V and 2 bases at J, leaving 3 bases unmatched. Here the CDR3 DNA reads TGTGCCAGCAGTGAGGGACAGGGACACACAGATACGCAGTATTTT. Translation gives CASSEGQGHTDTQYF.

The chain's CDR3 is CASGLETGGYEQYF. The CDR3 nucleotides read TGTGCTAGTGGTTTGGAGACAGGGGGCTACGAGCAGTACTTC. This chain links TRBV12-5 with TRBJ2-7; 9 bases match TRBD1. V lost 1 base to trimming and J lost 3 bases; unmatched junction nucleotides: 1. Germline V gives CDR1 LGHNT, CDR2 FRNRAP. The CDR3 spans 14 residues.

The V gene is TRBV12-5, the J gene TRBJ2-1; a weak D match, TRBD2 (5 bases). CDR3 length equals 19 residues. Germline V gives CDR1 LGHNT, CDR2 FRNRAP. Trimming took off 4 bases at V and 2 bases at J, with 24 bases between the two ends. This CDR3 reads CASGSSGAEPDEPYNEQFF. For the CDR3, the DNA is TGTGCTAGTGGTTCCTCCGGAGCGGAACCCGATGAACCCTACAATGAGCAGTTCTTC. Together with reference TRBV12-5 and TRBJ2-1, the CDR3 gives the full variable domain: DARVTQTPRHKVTEMGQEVTMRCQPILGHNTVFWYRQTMMQGLELLAYFRNRAPLDDSGMPKDRFSAEMPDATLATLKIQPSEPRDSAVYFCASGSSGAEPDEPYNEQFFGPGTRLTVL.

This rearrangement joins TRBV5-8 to TRBJ1-1, with 7 bases fitting TRBD1. V shed 1 base, J shed 2 bases, and the junction held 8 bases outside the gene matches. Germline CDR1 and CDR2: SGHTS and YDEGEE. The CDR3 has 16 amino acids. CDR3 coding DNA: TGTGCCAGCAGCTTGAACAGGGGAAACATCAACACTGAAGCTTTCTTT. Translating it yields CASSLNRGNINTEAFF.

This chain uses TRBV27 with TRBJ1-1; D gene unclear. The CDR3 is 13 amino acids. Germline CDR1 and CDR2: MNHEY and SMNVEV (reference sequence). V was clipped by 2 bases and J by 4 bases, with 8 bases between them. Here the CDR3 reads CASSLALGTEAFF. The CDR3, as DNA: TGTGCCAGCAGTTTAGCACTCGGCACTGAAGCTTTCTTT.

This rearrangement joins TRBV5-1 to TRBJ1-3; no firm D call. Trimming shortened V by 0 bases and J by 9 bases, and 16 bases separated the two germline ends. From germline, CDR1 is SGHRS and CDR2 YFSETQ. The CDR3 consists of 15 residues. The CDR3 sequence is CASSLGGQLVGTIYF. CDR3 nucleotides: TGCGCCAGCAGCTTGGGAGGCCAGTTGGTCGGCACCATATATTTT.

The rearrangement uses TRBV5-1 and TRBJ2-7; TRBD1 agrees at 8 bases. V lost 3 bases, J lost 4 bases, and 6 bases stayed unmatched. CDR1 is SGHRS and CDR2 is YFSETQ in the germline V gene. CDR3 length: 14 amino acids. The CDR3 bases are TGCGCCAGCAGCTCACAGGGGGTGTTGTACGAGCAGTACTTC. It encodes CASSSQGVLYEQYF.

The chain combines TRBV15 with TRBJ2-5; 12 nucleotides match TRBD2. Germline V gives CDR1 LNHNV, CDR2 YYDKDF (reference sequence). After removal of 3 bases from V and 4 bases from J, the junction contained 0 bases not matched to a gene. The CDR3 consists of 14 residues. CDR3 sequence (DNA): TGTGCCACCAGCAGGACTAGCGGGGGAGAGACCCAGTACTTC. It encodes CATSRTSGGETQYF.

The rearrangement joins TRBV28 to TRBJ2-5; D remains ambiguous. This CDR3 spans 13 amino acids. Trimming took off 5 bases at V and 5 bases at J, with 12 bases between the two ends. Per the germline V gene, CDR1 is MDHEN and CDR2 is SYDVKM. In DNA, the CDR3 is TGTGCCAGCAGTCTGCCCATGGGCGAGACCCAGTACTTC. Its protein product is CASSLPMGETQYF. The variable domain in full, with the rest retrieved from reference TRBV28 and TRBJ2-5, is DVKVTQSSRYLVKRTGEKVFLECVQDMDHENMFWYRQDPGLGLRLIYFSYDVKMKEKGDIPEGYSVSREKKERFSLILESASTNQTSMYLCASSLPMGETQYFGPGTRLLVL.

The chain uses TRBV27 and TRBJ1-2, with D possibly being TRBD1 (6 bases). The CDR3 sequence is 16 residues long. The germline V and J ends were trimmed by 5 bases and 4 bases, with 20 bases remaining between them. Per germline, CDR1 MNHEY and CDR2 SMNVEV (reference sequence). DNA for the CDR3: TGTGCCAGCAGTCTCTCCACAGGGATGTACTTCTATGGCTACACCTTC. Encoded protein: CASSLSTGMYFYGYTF.

The chain carries TRBV6-5 and TRBJ1-2; 7 nucleotides line up with TRBD1. Germline CDR1 and CDR2: MNHEY and SVGAGI. The CDR3 runs 15 residues. With V trimmed by 5 bases and J by 0 bases, 6 bases remained unmatched. The CDR3 loop is CASSQRDRPNYGYTF. CDR3 DNA: TGTGCCAGCAGTCAACGGGACAGACCTAACTATGGCTACACCTTC.

This clone was detected only once. V is TRBV6-5 and J is TRBJ2-1; D is ambiguous. Germline CDR1 reads MNHEY; CDR2 reads SVGAGI. V was trimmed by 6 bases and J by 9 bases, leaving 9 bases between them. This CDR3 region has 11 residues. CDR3 residues: CASREHSEQFF. DNA for the CDR3: TGTGCCAGCAGAGAACACAGTGAGCAGTTCTTC.